These 25 T cell receptor beta chains were sequenced from one sample in a study of cytomegalovirus exposure and HLA in healthy donors. This PCR relied on a set of 60 Vbeta primers and 13 Jbeta primers. The assay was immunoSEQ multiplex PCR, and TCRdb's table has in-frame clones only and misses some. The repertoire holds 150,000 to 200,000 clones, with 80% to 90% as singletons. Sample: PBMCs. The receptors come from a man younger than 35 in good health and CMV-seropositive.

V gene TRBV5-8 combines with J gene TRBJ1-2; D is perhaps TRBD1 (6 bases). Germline V gene sequence: CDR1 SGHTS, CDR2 YDEGEE. V was clipped by 4 bases and J by 13 bases, with 14 bases between them. The CDR3 is made up of 11 amino acids. CDR3 residues: CASSTTGSGTF. DNA of the CDR3: TGTGCCAGCAGCACCACAGGGAGCGGCACCTTC.

This chain uses TRBV4-2 with TRBJ2-2, with 9 bases aligning to TRBD1. The CDR3 has 16 residues. V was clipped by 4 bases and J by 3 bases; unmatched bases: 6. Germline lookup yields CDR1 LGHNA and CDR2 YNFKEQ. The CDR3 is CASSLRTGEYTGELFF. The DNA for the CDR3 is TGTGCCAGCAGCCTTCGGACAGGGGAGTACACCGGGGAGCTGTTTTTT.

The DNA of the CDR3 is TGTGCCTGGAGTGTACGGGAACATTTTAACTATGGCTACACCTTC. Its translation: CAWSVREHFNYGYTF. The rearrangement uses TRBV30 and TRBJ1-2; D gene ambiguous. Trimming removed 0 bases from V and 1 base from J, with 12 bases in between. This CDR3 contains 15 residues. Germline loops: CDR1 GTSNPN, CDR2 SVGIG (reference sequence).

The chain is built from TRBV5-1 and TRBJ1-2; no definite D call. CDR1 is SGHRS, CDR2 YFSETQ, per germline. The CDR3 has 13 residues. V was trimmed by 2 bases and J by 6 bases, leaving 11 bases between them. The CDR3 protein is CASSFGGSDGYTF. For the CDR3, the DNA is TGCGCCAGCAGCTTTGGCGGGAGTGATGGCTACACCTTC.

The chain employs TRBV25-1 and TRBJ1-3; no firm D call. Germline CDR1 and CDR2: MGHDK and SYGVNS. V was trimmed by 4 bases and J by 0 bases, leaving 7 bases between them. The CDR3 has 14 residues. The CDR3 loop is CASSGPGSGNTIYF. CDR3 bases: TGTGCCAGCAGTGGCCCCGGCTCTGGAAACACCATATATTTT.

Notes on this clone: An end of the junction differs from the germline gene, which may be a read error. The V and J genes are TRBV11-3 and TRBJ2-1; 9 bases agree with TRBD1. CDR3 length equals 17 residues. The germline CDR1 and CDR2 sequences are SGHNT and YENEEA. This CDR3 is CASSLRSGQGSHNEQLF. The CDR3 DNA sequence: TGTGCCAGCAGCTTGAGGTCGGGACAGGGATCACACAATGAGCAGCTCTTC.

The rearrangement joins TRBV2 to TRBJ2-4; 9 positions agree with TRBD1. There are 18 residues in the CDR3. The germline gives CDR1 SNHLY, CDR2 FYNNEI. V lost 6 bases to trimming and J lost 0 bases; unmatched junction nucleotides: 12. CDR3 in amino acids: CASRDTTDRGIAKNIQYF. CDR3 DNA sequence: TGTGCCAGCAGGGATACTACGGACAGGGGAATAGCCAAAAACATTCAGTACTTC. Together with reference TRBV2 and TRBJ2-4, the CDR3 gives the full variable domain: EPEVTQTPSHQVTQMGQEVILRCVPISNHLYFYWYRQILGQKVEFLVSFYNNEISEKSEIFDDQFSVERPDGSNFTLKIRSTKLEDSAMYFCASRDTTDRGIAKNIQYFGAGTRLSVL.

This clone was picked up one time. CDR3 sequence: CASSDRLAGDTGELFF. The CDR3 DNA sequence: TGTGCCAGCAGCGACAGACTAGCGGGGGACACCGGGGAGCTGTTTTTT. The chain links TRBV9 to TRBJ2-2; 12 positions agree with TRBD2. Germline assignment: CDR1 SGDLS and CDR2 YYNGEE. J was trimmed by 3 bases and V by 3 bases; bases with no gene match: 3. The CDR3 loop spans 16 amino acids.

The gene calls are TRBV15 and TRBJ2-3; D gene uncertain. The V end lost 0 bases, the J end lost 9 bases, and 7 bases lay between the germline ends. The CDR3 totals 12 residues. CDR1 and CDR2 from the germline V gene are LNHNV and YYDKDF (reference sequence). CDR3 nucleotides: TGTGCCACCAGCAGAGATACCGGGACGCAGTATTTT. Its protein is CATSRDTGTQYF.

This chain joins TRBV7-9 and TRBJ2-3; TRBD1 matches at 7 bases. Trimming took 5 bases from V and 2 from J; bases not matched to a gene: 7. Looked up from germline, CDR1 is SEHNR and CDR2 is FQNEAQ (reference sequence). The CDR3 covers 15 residues. The CDR3 region is CASSRRDSFTDTQYF. Here the CDR3 DNA reads TGTGCCAGCAGCCGCAGGGACAGTTTCACAGATACGCAGTATTTT. Filled out from reference TRBV7-9 and TRBJ2-3, the complete variable domain reads DTGVSQNPRHKITKRGQNVTFRCDPISEHNRLYWYRQTLGQGPEFLTYFQNEAQLEKSRLLSDRFSAERPKGSFSTLEIQRTEQGDSAMYLCASSRRDSFTDTQYFGPGTRLTVL.

The chain employs TRBV6-1 and TRBJ1-4; possible D gene TRBD1, 5 bases. Germline V gene lookup returns CDR1 MNHNS and CDR2 SASEGT. This CDR3 has 14 residues. The germline V and J ends were trimmed by 7 bases and 6 bases, with 15 bases remaining between them. CDR3 residues: CASMAGGVYEKLFF. The DNA of the CDR3 is TGTGCCAGCATGGCGGGGGGGGTGTATGAAAAACTGTTTTTT.

The chain uses TRBV19 and TRBJ2-5, with 7 bases aligning to TRBD2. The CDR3 is 12 residues long. Trimming removed 6 bases from V and 5 bases from J; junction bases left unmatched: 3. Germline V lookup: CDR1 LNHDA, CDR2 SQIVND (reference sequence). DNA for the CDR3: TGTGCCAGTAGCCCCGGGGGGGAGACCCAGTACTTC. Translation: CASSPGGETQYF.

This clone was seen a single time. The V gene is TRBV25-1, the J gene TRBJ2-5; maybe TRBD1 (6 bases). Germline V gives CDR1 MGHDK, CDR2 SYGVNS. The CDR3 covers 15 residues. V lost 2 bases and J lost 4, with 14 bases in between. CDR3 bases: TGTGCCAGCAGTGAAGGTGGGACACGCCGAGAGACCCAGTACTTC. Residues: CASSEGGTRRETQYF. Drawing the rest from reference TRBV25-1 and TRBJ2-5, the complete variable domain is EADIYQTPRYLVIGTGKKITLECSQTMGHDKMYWYQQDPGMELHLIHYSYGVNSTEKGDLSSESTVSRIRTEHFPLTLESARPSHTSQYLCASSEGGTRRETQYFGPGTRLLVL.

J is TRBJ1-2 and V is TRBV7-9; no reliable D call. Trimming cost V 5 bases and J 1 base, with 20 bases left between them. The CDR3 sequence is 17 residues long. Germline V gene data show CDR1 as SEHNR and CDR2 as FQNEAQ (reference sequence). The CDR3 DNA follows: TGTGCCAGCAGCGCCCAACGGGAGGGTGGAATTAACTATGGCTACACCTTC. Its translation is CASSAQREGGINYGYTF.

This chain uses TRBV5-1 with TRBJ1-2; TRBD1 matches 9 bases. After removal of 4 bases from V and 7 bases from J, the junction contained 5 bases not matched to a gene. Germline CDR1 is SGHRS and CDR2 is YFSETQ. The CDR3 extends over 13 amino acids. CDR3 sequence (DNA): TGCGCCAGCAGCGAGGGACAGGGACCTGGCTACACCTTC. This sequence encodes CASSEGQGPGYTF. Full variable domain (remainder filled in from reference TRBV5-1 and TRBJ1-2): KAGVTQTPRYLIKTRGQQVTLSCSPISGHRSVSWYQQTPGQGLQFLFEYFSETQRNKGNFPGRFSGRQFSNSRSEMNVSTLELGDSALYLCASSEGQGPGYTFGSGTRLTVV.

This clone was recorded only once. This rearrangement joins TRBV4-1 to TRBJ2-5; 11 bases are a match to TRBD2. This CDR3 region has 16 residues. The V gene end was trimmed by 5 bases and the J gene end by 0 bases; junction bases not matched to a gene: 5. The germline V gene encodes CDR1 MGHRA and CDR2 YSYEKL. As DNA, the CDR3 is TGCGCCAGCAGCATAGCGGGGGGGCGGGACCAAGAGACCCAGTACTTC. It specifies CASSIAGGRDQETQYF.

The chain joins TRBV27 to TRBJ2-7; the match to TRBD2 covers 8 bases. V lost 6 bases and J lost 5; bases outside the gene matches: 9. The length of the CDR3 is 14 residues. Germline CDR1 reads MNHEY; CDR2 reads SMNVEV (reference sequence). Here the CDR3 DNA reads TGTGCCAGCAGCCGAAGCGGGGGCCGAGACGAGCAGTACTTC. It is translated as CASSRSGGRDEQYF.

This clone was seen just once. The J gene is TRBJ1-4, the V gene TRBV5-1, with a weak D call TRBD1 (6 bases). The ends were cut back, 0 bases at V and 4 bases at J, with 10 bases in the middle. CDR3 length: 15 residues. Germline lookup yields CDR1 SGHRS and CDR2 YFSETQ. The CDR3 spells CASSLVAGDNEKLFF. The CDR3 DNA follows: TGCGCCAGCAGCTTGGTGGCAGGGGATAATGAAAAACTGTTTTTT.

This clone was counted only a few times. The chain couples TRBV27 to TRBJ2-7; D might be TRBD1 (5 bases). This CDR3 has 16 amino acids. CDR1 MNHEY and CDR2 SMNVEV come from the germline V gene (reference sequence). V shed 0 bases and J shed 1 base, with 13 bases lying between them. CDR3: CASSLSYDSISYEQYF. CDR3 sequence (DNA): TGTGCCAGCAGTTTATCGTACGACAGTATTTCCTACGAGCAGTACTTC.

V and J are TRBV7-2 and TRBJ1-6, with D unresolved. The CDR3 contains 14 residues. The germline V gene has CDR1 SGHTA and CDR2 FQGNSA. V gave up 3 bases and J gave up 6 bases, with 9 bases separating them. Here the CDR3 reads CASSFGGSNSPLHF. DNA for the CDR3: TGTGCCAGCAGCTTTGGAGGTTCTAATTCACCCCTCCACTTT.

The chain couples TRBV6-6 to TRBJ2-1; TRBD1 is a possible D gene (6 bases). The CDR3 is made up of 16 amino acids. From germline, CDR1 is MNHNY and CDR2 SVGAGI (reference sequence). Between the trimmed V and J ends, which lost 4 bases and 4 bases, there was a span of 17 bases. The CDR3 DNA reads as TGTGCCAGCAGTTCTCGGACTTCGGGACAATACAATGAGCAGTTCTTC. Translation gives CASSSRTSGQYNEQFF.

In the case of this clone: Relative to the germline gene, one junction end is altered; a read error may explain this. The J gene is TRBJ2-7, the V gene TRBV7-9; 8 bases agree with TRBD1. The germline CDR1 and CDR2 sequences are SEHNR and FQNEAQ (reference sequence). The CDR3 loop spans 14 amino acids. CDR3 coding DNA: TGTTCCAGCAGCCCCCGACAGGGGAGGTACGAGCAGTACTTC. Protein sequence: CSSSPRQGRYEQYF.

The chain uses TRBV7-9 and TRBJ1-2; possible D gene TRBD1, 6 bases. This CDR3 is 13 amino acids long. Trimming stripped 1 base from V and 5 bases from J, with 8 bases between. Germline assignment: CDR1 SEHNR and CDR2 FQNEAQ (reference sequence). Written as DNA, the CDR3 is TGTGCCAGCAGCTTAGGGACAGTTTATGGCTACACCTTC. Translation: CASSLGTVYGYTF.

This clone showed up just a few times. The chain links TRBV6-5 to TRBJ2-7; D is perhaps TRBD2 (6 bases). The germline CDR1 and CDR2 sequences are MNHEY and SVGAGI. The CDR3 sequence is 16 residues long. Trimming stripped 4 bases from V and 2 bases from J, with 18 bases between. The chain's CDR3 is CASSFSYYGEAYEQYF. The CDR3 DNA reads TGTGCCAGCAGTTTCTCCTATTACGGGGAGGCCTACGAGCAGTACTTC.

The rearrangement joins TRBV4-3 to TRBJ1-2, with D unclear. V lost 5 bases and J lost 5, with 12 bases in between. There are 13 residues in the CDR3. CDR1 and CDR2 from the germline V gene are LGHNA and YSLEER. The CDR3 region has the DNA TGCGCCAGCAGCTCGAGTCGAAATTATGGCTACACCTTC. Protein product: CASSSSRNYGYTF.